The text below deals with one T cell receptor (beta chain). The data originate from a study of T cell responses to AZD1222 COVID-19 vaccine. Here immunoSEQ multiplex PCR was the method, and the copy in TCRdb shows in-frame clones only, minus some. The repertoire consists of more than 150,000 clones, with 90% occurring once and the leading ten covering 1.8%. Germline values: CDR1 KGHSH, CDR2 LQKENI. CDR3 length: 15 residues. The J segment lost 0 bases and the V segment lost 0 bases, leaving 2 bases of the junction unmatched. The specimen was peripheral blood, collected on day 0 of AZD1222 vaccination. This clonotype originated in an adult in good health. The rearrangement joins TRBV18 to TRBJ2-7; 7 bases match TRBD2. CDR3 nucleotide sequence: TGTGCCAGCTCACCACCGGAGCGGGGCTCCTACGAGCAGTACTTC. Its translation is CASSPPERGSYEQYF.